Shown below are 18 T cell receptor beta chains from a single sample sequenced in a study of neurological immune-mediated disorders. TCRdb ran MiXCR on the 5' RACE reads and lists one entry per CDR3 protein. The sample records about 55,000 distinct CDR3 sequences, about 4% being singletons. Sample: PBMCs. Receptor source: a man in his forties or fifties with multiple sclerosis.

The sample holds many counts of this clonotype. The chain recombines TRBV7-2 with TRBJ2-5; D unclear. Trimming removed 4 bases from V and 4 bases from J, with 4 bases in between. There are 11 residues in the CDR3. Per germline, CDR1 SGHTA and CDR2 FQGNSA. The CDR3, as DNA: TGTGCCAGCAGCTCTGCAGAGACCCAGTACTTC. Translation gives CASSSAETQYF.

This clonotype was observed at least ten times. The chain links TRBV20-1 to TRBJ2-7; 10 nucleotides line up with TRBD2. Trimming cost V 5 bases and J 3 bases; bases outside gene matches: 10. This CDR3 is built from 15 residues. The V gene's germline CDR1 is DFQATT and CDR2 SNEGSKA (reference sequence). The CDR3 region is CSALPLASGSYEQYF. The CDR3 DNA follows: TGCAGTGCTCTGCCTTTGGCTAGCGGGAGCTACGAGCAGTACTTC.

In nucleotides, the CDR3 is TGCAGTGCTCGGGCAAACAGGGACACCGGGGAGCTGTTTTTT. Protein product: CSARANRDTGELFF. The chain uses TRBV20-1 and TRBJ2-2; weak D call: TRBD1 (6 bases). V lost 5 bases, J lost 3 bases, and 13 bases lay in between. There are 14 residues in the CDR3. CDR1 and CDR2 (germline): DFQATT, SNEGSKA (reference sequence).

This clonotype occurred many times. The gene calls are TRBV20-1 and TRBJ2-7; 10 bases agree with TRBD2. The CDR3 consists of 14 residues. V dropped 5 bases and J dropped 5; count of bases not matched to a gene: 9. Germline V lookup: CDR1 DFQATT, CDR2 SNEGSKA (reference sequence). CDR3 sequence (DNA): TGCAGTGCTCGCGCGCTAGCGGGGGTGGACGAGCAGTACTTC. It yields the protein CSARALAGVDEQYF.

This clonotype was counted at least ten times. This chain links TRBV7-2 with TRBJ1-5, with a possible D match to TRBD1 (5 bases). The CDR3 consists of 15 residues. Germline V CDR1 and CDR2: SGHTA, FQGNSA. V lost 0 bases and J 7 bases, leaving 13 bases between the germline ends. Here the CDR3 DNA reads TGTGCCAGCAGCTTAGCTCATCGGAGGGGACAGCCCCAGCATTTT. Protein product: CASSLAHRRGQPQHF.

This clonotype was recorded many times. In nucleotides, the CDR3 is TGTGCCAGCAGCCGCAGTTCTGAGAACACTGAAGCTTTCTTT. This encodes CASSRSSENTEAFF. The V and J genes are TRBV12-3 or TRBV12-4 and TRBJ1-1; D remains unclear. This CDR3 is 14 amino acids long. V was pared by 6 bases and J by 1 base, with 12 bases between.

This clonotype was seen many times. The V gene is TRBV5-1, the J gene TRBJ1-6, with 7 positions matching TRBD1. The germline V gene has CDR1 SGHRS and CDR2 YFSETQ. The V segment lost 4 bases and the J segment 7 bases; nucleotides outside the gene matches: 8. The CDR3 totals 15 residues. CDR3 nucleotide sequence: TGCGCCAGCAGCAACACAGGGGATGGGAATTCACCCCTCCACTTT. This sequence encodes CASSNTGDGNSPLHF.

This clonotype was picked up many times. This chain links TRBV10-3 with TRBJ1-3, with D possibly matching TRBD1 (5 bases). Trimming shortened V by 6 bases and J by 0 bases, and 12 bases separated the two germline ends. This CDR3 spans 15 amino acids. Looked up from germline, CDR1 is ENHRY and CDR2 is SYGVKD. The CDR3 loop is CAISPGATSGNTIYF. The CDR3 nucleotides read TGTGCCATCAGCCCCGGGGCGACCTCTGGAAACACCATATATTTT.

In this sample, this clonotype turned up many times. CDR3 nucleotide sequence: TGTGCCAGCAAACATAGCGGGGGGGGAAGAGAGACCCAGTACTTC. This codes for CASKHSGGGRETQYF. This chain joins TRBV28 and TRBJ2-5; 11 nucleotides match TRBD2. Germline lookup yields CDR1 MDHEN and CDR2 SYDVKM. J was trimmed by 4 bases and V by 7 bases; bases with no gene match: 8. The CDR3 loop spans 15 amino acids.

This clonotype was detected ten times or more. The chain joins TRBV7-6 to TRBJ2-4; no definite D call. The CDR3 is made up of 16 amino acids. Germline loops: CDR1 SGHVS, CDR2 FNYEAQ. The germline V and J ends were trimmed by 5 bases and 0 bases, with 14 bases remaining between them. The CDR3 sequence: CASSPVAGLAKNIQYF. CDR3 nucleotides: TGTGCCAGCAGCCCAGTAGCTGGGCTAGCCAAAAACATTCAGTACTTC.

This clonotype was recorded many times. The CDR3 sequence: CASSQAGSGTSGRRETQYF. The CDR3 bases are TGCGCCAGCAGCCAAGCAGGCTCCGGGACTAGCGGGAGACGAGAGACCCAGTACTTC. The J gene is TRBJ2-5, the V gene TRBV4-1; 14 positions match TRBD2. The CDR3 spans 19 residues. The germline V gene encodes CDR1 MGHRA and CDR2 YSYEKL. After removal of 1 base from V and 4 bases from J, the junction contained 11 bases not matched to a gene.

The V call is TRBV7-9, the J call TRBJ2-1; 15 bases line up with TRBD2. V lost 4 bases to trimming and J lost 15 bases; unmatched junction nucleotides: 7. The CDR3 consists of 14 residues. Germline values: CDR1 SEHNR, CDR2 FQNEAQ (reference sequence). CDR3 nucleotides: TGTGCCAGCAGCTGGGAGAGGACTAGCGGGAGGGGGTTCTTC. Its protein product is CASSWERTSGRGFF.

This clonotype came up many times. V gene TRBV12-3 or TRBV12-4 combines with J gene TRBJ2-7; D unresolved. There are 14 residues in the CDR3. The V end was cut by 6 bases, the J end by 2 bases, with 14 bases between. The CDR3 is CASSYTDGTYEQYF. The CDR3 bases are TGTGCCAGCAGCTACACGGACGGAACCTACGAGCAGTACTTC.

The rearrangement uses TRBV7-2 and TRBJ2-1; no clear D. Trimming shortened V by 3 bases and J by 8 bases, and 8 bases separated the two germline ends. CDR3 length: 12 residues. Germline CDR1 is SGHTA and CDR2 is FQGNSA. The CDR3 here is CASSFDSYEQFF. DNA of the CDR3: TGTGCCAGCAGCTTCGACTCGTATGAGCAGTTCTTC. Filled out from reference TRBV7-2 and TRBJ2-1, the complete variable domain reads GAGVSQSPSNKVTEKGKDVELRCDPISGHTALYWYRQSLGQGLEFLIYFQGNSAPDKSGLPSDRFSAERTGGSVSTLTIQRTQQEDSAVYLCASSFDSYEQFFGPGTRLTVL.

This clonotype was observed many times. The chain couples TRBV5-1 to TRBJ1-6; D is uncertain. Between the trimmed V and J ends, which lost 4 bases and 7 bases, there was a span of 15 bases. The CDR3 covers 15 residues. Per germline, CDR1 SGHRS and CDR2 YFSETQ. DNA for the CDR3: TGCGCCAGCAGCCCGGAGACTACCCGCAATTCACCCCTCCACTTT. Protein: CASSPETTRNSPLHF.

As concerns this clonotype: One end of the junction fails to match germline, which may point to a read error. V usage is TRBV28 and J usage is TRBJ1-6, with D possibly matching TRBD1 (5 bases). The CDR3 extends over 16 amino acids. The germline gives CDR1 MDHEN, CDR2 SYDVKM. The CDR3 spells CASSLGVGPNNSPLNF. In DNA, the CDR3 is TGTGCCAGCAGTTTAGGTGTGGGACCCAATAATTCACCCCTCAACTTT. Variable domain in full (rest from reference TRBV28 and TRBJ1-6): DVKVTQSSRYLVKRTGEKVFLECVQDMDHENMFWYRQDPGLGLRLIYFSYDVKMKEKGDIPEGYSVSREKKERFSLILESASTNQTSMYLCASSLGVGPNNSPLNFGNGTRLTVT.

This clonotype was recorded at least ten times. The V call is TRBV5-5, the J call TRBJ2-1; 11 positions match TRBD2. Germline CDR1 reads SGHKS; CDR2 reads YYEKEE (reference sequence). The CDR3 covers 16 residues. Unmatched junction bases numbered 3, after V lost 0 bases and J lost 4 bases. CDR3 DNA: TGTGCCAGCAGCTTGGCTAGCGGGGGGCGTTACAATGAGCAGTTCTTC. Its translation: CASSLASGGRYNEQFF.

This clonotype showed up many times. This sequence joins TRBV15 and TRBJ2-7, with D possibly being TRBD2 (5 bases). V lost 5 bases and J 3 bases, leaving 17 bases between the germline ends. CDR3 length equals 15 residues. Germline CDR1 is LNHNV and CDR2 is YYDKDF (reference sequence). Here the CDR3 reads CATSRPASPIYEQYF. DNA for the CDR3: TGTGCCACCAGCCGCCCCGCTAGCCCCATCTACGAGCAGTACTTC.